This T cell receptor (beta chain) was retrieved from a study of T-cell memory formation after mild COVID-19. Study observations and caveats: Pre-infection memory carried some responding clones, suggesting that cross-reactive memory joined.

The CDR3 consists of 13 residues. CDR1 is DFQATT, CDR2 SNEGSKA, per germline (reference sequence). The V gene lost 6 bases and the J gene lost 1 base, with 12 bases spanning the gap. This clonotype qualifies as medium-sized. The antigen remains undetermined. TCRdb recomputed calls from the 5' RACE reads with MiXCR, one row per CDR3 protein. The repertoire holds approximately 250,000 distinct CDR3 sequences, with 16% as singletons. Specimen: PBMCs or a T cell subset sorted from them (not recorded which). The V gene is TRBV20-1, the J gene TRBJ1-1; D uncertain. The sequence was obtained from a man between 18 and 35 years old who had mild COVID-19 (a few samples of this study predate the infection). Cell type and time point are not known. This CDR3 reads CSAPSVANTEAFF. DNA for the CDR3: TGCAGTGCCCCCAGTGTGGCGAACACTGAAGCTTTCTTT.